Each of the 31 T cell receptor beta chains below was sequenced from the same sample in a study of radiation and T cells in renal cell carcinoma (TCRdb year 2020). This specimen's time point label, interpreted: tumor resected at nephrectomy. Explained via the paper, the treatment or condition label denotes: treatment-naive control, cytoreductive nephrectomy. Libraries were prepared through the immunoSEQ multiplex PCR assay. What TCRdb holds here is the immuneACCESS table cut down to in-frame rearrangements. Part of the clones is not present; checked against another copy, under half of the missing clones reflect an unresolved V gene, and the others are unexplained. This sample has around 16,000 clones in its table, and roughly 57% of those were observed once. The leading ten clones occupy 9.7% of the sample. The sample was tumor tissue, taken from a patient whose treatment was nephrectomy without radiotherapy. These receptors came from a man aged 35-49 years with renal cell carcinoma.

This clone was counted a few times. The CDR3 sequence is CAFKDSNNQPQHF. Written as DNA, the CDR3 is TGTGCCTTTAAGGACAGTAACAATCAGCCCCAGCATTTT. This sequence joins TRBV30 and TRBJ1-5; TRBD1 is a possible D gene (6 bases). With 7 bases removed from V and 3 bases from J, the gap between germline ends came to 13 bases. This CDR3 contains 13 residues. From germline, CDR1 is GTSNPN and CDR2 SVGIG (reference sequence).

This rearrangement joins TRBV7-9 to TRBJ2-7; D not certain. This CDR3 has 16 residues. V dropped 9 bases and J dropped 0 bases, with 21 bases sitting between them. CDR1 SEHNR and CDR2 FQNEAQ come from the germline V gene (reference sequence). CDR3 residues: CASSLAGSFVSYEQYF. Written as DNA, the CDR3 is TGTGCCAGTTCCCTTGCCGGCTCCTTCGTCTCCTACGAGCAGTACTTC.

The chain links TRBV27 to TRBJ1-3; D ambiguous. This CDR3 is 15 amino acids long. Deletions cut 7 bases from V and 0 bases from J, with 13 bases between. The germline V gene encodes CDR1 MNHEY and CDR2 SMNVEV (reference sequence). Here the CDR3 reads CASTTNSNSGNTIYF. CDR3 DNA sequence: TGTGCCAGCACCACTAACAGCAACTCTGGAAACACCATATATTTT.

The chain carries TRBV7-2 and TRBJ1-1; D not resolved. CDR1 SGHTA and CDR2 FQGNSA come from the germline V gene. V dropped 5 bases and J dropped 1 base, with 8 bases sitting between them. The CDR3 loop spans 13 amino acids. CDR3 coding DNA: TGTGCCAGCAGCCGAACATCGAACACTGAAGCTTTCTTT. This codes for CASSRTSNTEAFF.

V and J are TRBV9 and TRBJ2-5, with a tentative D call TRBD2 (6 bases). The V end was cut by 5 bases, the J end by 5 bases, with 19 bases between. The CDR3 consists of 15 residues. Germline V gene sequence: CDR1 SGDLS, CDR2 YYNGEE. The CDR3 sequence is CASSYRDSNWETQYF. CDR3 nucleotides: TGTGCCAGCAGTTACCGGGACTCCAACTGGGAGACCCAGTACTTC.

The CDR3 region has the DNA TGTGCCAGCAGCTTAGGACCGGTGGAGGATACGCAGTATTTT. Its protein is CASSLGPVEDTQYF. The chain couples TRBV11-3 to TRBJ2-3; D is uncertain. Germline V gene data show CDR1 as SGHNT and CDR2 as YENEEA. The ends were cut back, 1 base at V and 6 bases at J, with 11 bases in the middle. The CDR3 length is 14 residues.

This clone was detected only a few times. The V call is TRBV5-1, the J call TRBJ2-1, with D possibly TRBD2 on 6 matching bases. CDR1 and CDR2 from the germline V gene are SGHRS and YFSETQ. V was cut by 4 bases and J by 1 base, with 9 bases left in between. This CDR3 contains 14 residues. This CDR3 reads CASSGGLSYNEQFF. As DNA, the CDR3 is TGCGCCAGCAGCGGGGGACTTTCCTACAATGAGCAGTTCTTC.

This chain links TRBV7-2 with TRBJ1-2; TRBD1 matches 7 bases. The CDR3 is 15 residues long. The V segment lost 4 bases and the J segment 1 base; nucleotides outside the gene matches: 6. Germline assignment: CDR1 SGHTA and CDR2 FQGNSA. The CDR3 DNA is TGTGCCAGCAGCTCGTCCGGGACAGATAACTATGGCTACACCTTC. This gives the protein CASSSSGTDNYGYTF.

This chain connects TRBV2 to TRBJ1-1; D unclear. Trimming took off 3 bases at V and 3 bases at J, with 8 bases between the two ends. Germline V gene sequence: CDR1 SNHLY, CDR2 FYNNEI. This CDR3 contains 13 residues. Here the CDR3 reads CASSDEGYTEAFF. Here the CDR3 DNA reads TGTGCCAGCAGTGACGAGGGTTACACTGAAGCTTTCTTT. Filled out from reference TRBV2 and TRBJ1-1, the complete variable domain reads EPEVTQTPSHQVTQMGQEVILRCVPISNHLYFYWYRQILGQKVEFLVSFYNNEISEKSEIFDDQFSVERPDGSNFTLKIRSTKLEDSAMYFCASSDEGYTEAFFGQGTRLTVV.

The chain carries TRBV2 and TRBJ1-1, with D maybe TRBD1 (6 bases). Germline values: CDR1 SNHLY, CDR2 FYNNEI. Trimming cost V 3 bases and J 1 base, with 9 bases left between them. The CDR3 sequence is 14 residues long. The CDR3 here is CASSDRGQNTEAFF. The CDR3 nucleotides are TGTGCCAGCAGTGACAGGGGTCAGAACACTGAAGCTTTCTTT. The full variable domain, in which reference TRBV2 and TRBJ1-1 provide the parts outside the CDR3, is EPEVTQTPSHQVTQMGQEVILRCVPISNHLYFYWYRQILGQKVEFLVSFYNNEISEKSEIFDDQFSVERPDGSNFTLKIRSTKLEDSAMYFCASSDRGQNTEAFFGQGTRLTVV.

The CDR3 is CASSFQTKEPQHF. The CDR3 DNA reads TGTGCCAGCAGCTTCCAGACTAAGGAGCCCCAGCATTTT. This rearrangement joins TRBV7-8 to TRBJ1-5; D is undetermined. Trimming cost V 3 bases and J 8 bases, with 11 bases left between them. This CDR3 region has 13 residues. CDR1 is SGHVS, CDR2 FQNEAQ, per germline.

The rearrangement links TRBV5-1 to TRBJ2-1, with a weak D call TRBD1 (6 bases). The CDR3 loop spans 14 amino acids. Trimming removed 4 bases at V and 6 bases at J, with 14 bases between. Per the germline V gene, CDR1 is SGHRS and CDR2 is YFSETQ. The CDR3 region is CASSHSTGGNEQFF. The CDR3 bases are TGCGCCAGCAGCCACTCGACAGGCGGCAATGAGCAGTTCTTC.

The chain joins TRBV5-5 to TRBJ2-3; TRBD2 aligns across 8 bases. Germline CDR1 SGHKS, CDR2 YYEKEE (reference sequence). CDR3 length equals 15 residues. The V segment lost 3 bases and the J segment 5 bases; nucleotides outside the gene matches: 8. CDR3 amino acids: CASSSGGGPGDTQYF. In DNA, the CDR3 is TGTGCCAGCAGCTCGGGAGGGGGGCCAGGAGATACGCAGTATTTT. Combining the CDR3 with reference TRBV5-5 and TRBJ2-3 gives the whole variable domain DAGVTQSPTHLIKTRGQQVTLRCSPISGHKSVSWYQQVLGQGPQFIFQYYEKEERGRGNFPDRFSARQFPNYSSELNVNALLLGDSALYLCASSSGGGPGDTQYFGPGTRLTVL.

This clone was observed a few times. CDR3 coding DNA: TGTGCCAGTAGACTGGGCGAGAACACTGAAGCTTTCTTT. Amino acids: CASRLGENTEAFF. The V call is TRBV19, the J call TRBJ1-1; D call uncertain. The CDR3 totals 13 residues. The germline V and J ends were trimmed by 6 bases and 1 base, with 9 bases remaining between them. Germline CDR1 is LNHDA and CDR2 is SQIVND (reference sequence). Drawing the rest from reference TRBV19 and TRBJ1-1, the complete variable domain is DGGITQSPKYLFRKEGQNVTLSCEQNLNHDAMYWYRQDPGQGLRLIYYSQIVNDFQKGDIAEGYSVSREKKESFPLTVTSAQKNPTAFYLCASRLGENTEAFFGQGTRLTVV.

The table lists this clone with a few counts. The same CDR3 is also encoded by other DNA sequences in this sample. The CDR3: CASSLEGITEAFF. CDR3 in DNA: TGTGCCAGCAGCTTAGAGGGGATCACTGAAGCTTTCTTT. This chain links TRBV7-6 with TRBJ1-1; D may be TRBD1 (5 bases). Trimming stripped 1 base from V and 4 bases from J, with 7 bases between. The length of the CDR3 is 13 residues. The germline V gene encodes CDR1 SGHVS and CDR2 FNYEAQ.

The J gene is TRBJ1-2, the V gene TRBV15; 9 positions agree with TRBD1. CDR1 LNHNV and CDR2 YYDKDF come from the germline V gene (reference sequence). The CDR3 is made up of 17 amino acids. Trimming took 5 bases from V and 1 from J; bases not matched to a gene: 11. Written as DNA, the CDR3 is TGTGCCACCAGCGATCGGGACAGGGCCCTTCTTAACTATGGCTACACCTTC. This translates into CATSDRDRALLNYGYTF.

This rearrangement joins TRBV10-3 to TRBJ2-3; TRBD2 aligns across 11 bases. CDR3 size: 15 residues. Germline-derived CDR1 and CDR2 are ENHRY and SYGVKD. The junction had 4 bases not matched to a gene; V was cut back by 4 bases and J by 4 bases. The CDR3 is CAISGSGGASDTQYF. The CDR3 DNA reads as TGTGCCATCAGTGGTAGCGGGGGGGCCTCAGATACGCAGTATTTT.

By sample fraction, this clone is medium-sized (0.01 to 0.1%). The gene calls are TRBV6-5 and TRBJ1-2, with D uncertain. This CDR3 has 15 residues. Germline CDR1 reads MNHEY; CDR2 reads SVGAGI. Trimming pared 0 bases from V and 0 bases from J, leaving 8 bases between. In DNA form, the CDR3 reads TGTGCCAGCAGTTACTCGTGGCAGGCTAACTATGGCTACACCTTC. Encoded protein: CASSYSWQANYGYTF.

The chain joins TRBV7-2 to TRBJ2-3; possible D gene TRBD2, 5 bases. Germline CDR1 reads SGHTA; CDR2 reads FQGNSA. V was shortened by 1 base and J by 4 bases, with 15 bases between the two germline ends. The CDR3 length is 16 residues. CDR3 region: CASSLGPEGRADTQYF. In nucleotides, the CDR3 is TGTGCCAGCAGCTTAGGACCTGAGGGAAGAGCAGATACGCAGTATTTT.

This chain joins TRBV7-2 and TRBJ2-7; D gene uncertain. CDR3 length: 14 residues. CDR1 is SGHTA, CDR2 FQGNSA, per germline. V was cut by 3 bases and J by 2 bases, with 11 bases left in between. CDR3: CASSFNMPAYEQYF. CDR3 sequence (DNA): TGTGCCAGCAGCTTTAATATGCCCGCCTACGAGCAGTACTTC.

In its sample, this clone was seen a few times. The genes are TRBV2 and TRBJ1-4, with D possibly matching TRBD1 (6 bases). Germline V gene lookup returns CDR1 SNHLY and CDR2 FYNNEI. V lost 5 bases to trimming and J lost 8 bases, with 18 bases between them. CDR3 length equals 15 residues. CDR3 protein: CASSSDRQREEKLFF. The CDR3 nucleotides read TGTGCCAGCAGTTCCGACAGGCAGAGGGAAGAAAAACTGTTTTTT.

This clone was found a few times. V is TRBV4-2 and J is TRBJ2-5, with unresolved D. The CDR3 runs 13 residues. V gave up 0 bases and J gave up 5 bases, with 7 bases separating them. The germline CDR1 and CDR2 sequences are LGHNA and YNFKEQ. The CDR3, as DNA: TGTGCCAGCAGCCAAGATGAATGGGAGACCCAGTACTTC. The encoded protein is CASSQDEWETQYF.

This clone showed up just a few times. The chain is built from TRBV28 and TRBJ1-2, with D possibly TRBD1 on 5 matching bases. This CDR3 region has 13 residues. CDR1 MDHEN and CDR2 SYDVKM come from the germline V gene. V was clipped by 6 bases and J by 1 base, with 9 bases between them. CDR3 amino acids: CASRAGLNYGYTF. The CDR3 coding sequence is TGTGCCAGCAGGGCAGGGCTTAACTATGGCTACACCTTC.

This clone was picked up one time. CDR3 sequence (DNA): TGTGCCATCGGTTTAACGGGGGGTCCGCCAGATACGCAGTATTTT. This translates into CAIGLTGGPPDTQYF. The chain couples TRBV10-3 to TRBJ2-3; 7 bases align to TRBD2. V trimming: 8 bases; J trimming: 4 bases; junction bases outside the gene matches: 12. CDR1 ENHRY and CDR2 SYGVKD come from the germline V gene. This CDR3 comprises 15 residues.

The V call is TRBV5-4, the J call TRBJ1-5; TRBD1 matches 8 bases. Germline CDR1 reads SGHNT; CDR2 reads YYREEE (reference sequence). The CDR3 extends over 17 amino acids. Trimming removed 2 bases from V and 3 bases from J; junction bases left unmatched: 10. CDR3 sequence reads: CASSFTAGGTANQPQHF. CDR3 nucleotides: TGTGCCAGCAGCTTCACAGCAGGGGGCACCGCCAATCAGCCCCAGCATTTT.

The chain is built from TRBV7-8 and TRBJ2-7; D is perhaps TRBD2 (7 bases). V was cut by 7 bases and J by 5 bases, with 27 bases left in between. Germline assignment: CDR1 SGHVS and CDR2 FQNEAQ. The CDR3 length is 17 residues. The CDR3 sequence is CASTRGGSGFEGNEQYF. The CDR3 nucleotides are TGTGCCAGCACCAGGGGAGGGTCGGGGTTTGAGGGGAACGAGCAGTACTTC.

This sequence joins TRBV4-3 and TRBJ1-4; D uncertain. The V and J ends lost 4 bases and 8 bases respectively, with 5 bases between them. The CDR3 is made up of 11 amino acids. Looked up from germline, CDR1 is LGHNA and CDR2 is YSLEER. Written as DNA, the CDR3 is TGCGCCAGCAGCCGAGCCGAAAAACTGTTTTTT. Its translation is CASSRAEKLFF.

The V and J genes are TRBV19 and TRBJ2-4; tentative D call: TRBD1 (6 bases). Germline lookup yields CDR1 LNHDA and CDR2 SQIVND (reference sequence). The V end lost 5 bases, the J end lost 7 bases, and 15 bases lay between the germline ends. The CDR3 runs to 14 residues. The CDR3 region is CASSASGVANIQYF. CDR3 nucleotide sequence: TGTGCCAGTAGTGCTTCAGGGGTAGCTAACATTCAGTACTTC. The full variable domain, with the rest looked up from reference TRBV19 and TRBJ2-4, is DGGITQSPKYLFRKEGQNVTLSCEQNLNHDAMYWYRQDPGQGLRLIYYSQIVNDFQKGDIAEGYSVSREKKESFPLTVTSAQKNPTAFYLCASSASGVANIQYFGAGTRLSVL.

The chain has TRBV4-1 and TRBJ1-6, with D unresolved. Germline CDR1 and CDR2: MGHRA and YSYEKL. V was cut by 6 bases and J by 9 bases, with 15 bases left in between. CDR3 size: 14 residues. The chain's CDR3 is CASSESYWGSPLHF. For the CDR3, the DNA is TGCGCCAGCAGTGAGTCCTACTGGGGTTCACCCCTCCACTTT.

The genes are TRBV2 and TRBJ1-3; D perhaps matches TRBD1 (5 bases). Germline values: CDR1 SNHLY, CDR2 FYNNEI. The CDR3 loop spans 16 amino acids. Trimming took off 5 bases at V and 0 bases at J, with 14 bases between the two ends. The CDR3 coding sequence is TGTGCCAGCAGTAAAGGGACGATCGGCTCTGGAAACACCATATATTTT. Its translation is CASSKGTIGSGNTIYF.

V gene TRBV11-2 combines with J gene TRBJ2-7; the match to TRBD1 covers 11 bases. The germline CDR1 and CDR2 sequences are SGHAT and FQNNGV. The CDR3 is 17 amino acids. With 7 bases clipped from V and 0 bases from J, the junction kept 11 bases outside the gene matches. The CDR3 here is CASTGTGGFGLSYEQYF. CDR3 in DNA: TGTGCCAGCACCGGGACAGGGGGTTTTGGTCTCTCCTACGAGCAGTACTTC.